This T cell receptor (beta chain) derives from a study of blood T cell repertoires in COVID-19. The CDR3 contains 15 residues. Germline CDR1 SGHNT, CDR2 YYREEE (reference sequence). The ends lost 0 bases at V and 2 bases at J; junction bases unmatched: 2. As handled by the study authors: From reference gene primer amplification, estimates of nucleated cell counts were derived. The data were produced by immunoSEQ multiplex PCR, yet TCRdb's version contains in-frame clones alone and is incomplete. Clone size and the V and J calls come from that table; the DNA yielded D and trimming. The table lists fewer than 100,000 clones, approximately 87% of them singletons.

Sequencing input: peripheral blood. J is TRBJ1-5 and V is TRBV5-4; 7 nucleotides match TRBD1. This receptor was taken from an older man in a cohort sampled during active COVID-19. DNA of the CDR3: TGTGCCAGCAGCTTGGGGACAGGCGGCAATCAGCCCCAGCATTTT. This codes for CASSLGTGGNQPQHF.